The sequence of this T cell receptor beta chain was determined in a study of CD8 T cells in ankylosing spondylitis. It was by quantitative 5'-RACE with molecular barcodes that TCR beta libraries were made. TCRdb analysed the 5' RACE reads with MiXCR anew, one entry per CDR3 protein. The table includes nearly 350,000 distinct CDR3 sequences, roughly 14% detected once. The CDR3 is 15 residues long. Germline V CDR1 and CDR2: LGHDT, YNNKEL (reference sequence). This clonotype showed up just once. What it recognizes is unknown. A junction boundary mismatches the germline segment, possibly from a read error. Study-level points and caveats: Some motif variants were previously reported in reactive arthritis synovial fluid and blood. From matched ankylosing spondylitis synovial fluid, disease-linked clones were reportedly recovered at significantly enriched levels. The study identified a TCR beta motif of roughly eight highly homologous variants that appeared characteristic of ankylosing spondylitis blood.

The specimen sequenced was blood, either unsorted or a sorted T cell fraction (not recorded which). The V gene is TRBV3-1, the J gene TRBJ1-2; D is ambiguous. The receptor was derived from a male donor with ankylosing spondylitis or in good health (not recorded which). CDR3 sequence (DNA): TGTGCCAGCAGCCCGTCGGCGGGTAGGACTTATGGCTACACTTTC. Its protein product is CASSPSAGRTYGYTF.